Presented here are 5 T cell receptor beta chains from one specimen sequenced in a study of T cell repertoires in cytomegalovirus infection. These TCRs are of unknown antigen specificity. TCRdb re-called the reads with MiXCR, one entry per CDR3 protein. The table shows 300,000 to 400,000 distinct CDR3 sequences, with 25% to 30% occurring only once. The sequencing used cultured PBMCs, collected from culture after CMV antigen stimulation. The receptor set was obtained from a human donor in good health (CMV status not recorded). Some clones in this sample may be carry-over from other donors' samples.

This clonotype was detected many times. The chain uses TRBV27 and TRBJ2-1, with 11 bases lining up with TRBD2. With V trimmed by 6 bases and J by 7 bases, 5 bases remained unmatched. CDR1 and CDR2 from the germline V gene are MNHEY and SMNVEV (reference sequence). This CDR3 has 14 residues. The CDR3 here is CASRTSGSMNEQFF. DNA of the CDR3: TGTGCCAGCAGAACTAGCGGGAGTATGAATGAGCAGTTCTTC.

The chain uses TRBV28 and TRBJ2-7; D assignment may be TRBD1 or TRBD2 (5 bases each). CDR3 size: 13 residues. Germline assignment: CDR1 MDHEN and CDR2 SYDVKM. Trimming removed 8 bases at V and 2 bases at J, with 13 bases between. CDR3: CASPGGYPYEQYF. The CDR3 DNA sequence: TGTGCCAGCCCTGGGGGTTACCCCTACGAGCAGTACTTC.

This clonotype was picked up many times. V gene TRBV25-1 combines with J gene TRBJ1-1, with D uncertain. Trimming removed 4 bases at V and 2 bases at J, with 11 bases between. This CDR3 spans 14 amino acids. Germline V lookup: CDR1 MGHDK, CDR2 SYGVNS. The CDR3 reads CASSVVGFNTEAFF. The DNA of the CDR3 is TGTGCCAGCAGTGTAGTAGGGTTTAACACTGAAGCTTTCTTT.

J is TRBJ2-1 and V is TRBV7-6, with D possibly called TRBD1 or TRBD2 (6 bases each). The V end was cut by 6 bases, the J end by 4 bases, with 10 bases between. CDR1 and CDR2 from the germline V gene are SGHVS and FNYEAQ. The CDR3 has 13 amino acids. CDR3 coding DNA: TGTGCCAGCAGTAGAGGGGGGTACAATGAGCAGTTCTTC. Translating gives CASSRGGYNEQFF.

This clonotype has ten or more counts. The rearrangement joins TRBV19 to TRBJ1-5, with D perhaps matching TRBD1 (6 bases). The CDR3 has 15 amino acids. In germline, CDR1 is LNHDA, CDR2 SQIVND (reference sequence). Trimming shortened V by 1 base and J by 5 bases, and 12 bases separated the two germline ends. CDR3 DNA sequence: TGTGCCAGTAGTATAGGGGGACATCGTTATCAGCCCCAGCATTTT. Protein: CASSIGGHRYQPQHF.